The rows below give T cell receptor beta chains drawn from one sample of a study of tumor and adjacent non-tumor tissue in lung cancer. One entry per CDR3 protein results from TCRdb running MiXCR on the multiplex PCR reads. The data show 98,000 or so distinct CDR3 sequences, 80% seen once. The sequenced sample consisted of distant non-tumor lung tissue. The source is a man aged 55 to 69 with small cell lung cancer. CDR3s include the opening cysteine and the closing phenylalanine or tryptophan. Each record gives: V gene, clone size, D gene, J gene, CDR3 protein, CDR3 DNA. D genes are given only for firm matches. Expanded clones are given a class, and other clones once, few, many or no size at all.

V: TRBV4-1
size: NA
D: TRBD1
J: TRBJ2-2
CDR3: CAGSSRGSYTGELFF
DNA: TGCGCCGGCAGCAGCAGGGGGTCATATACCGGTGAGCTGTTTTTT

V: TRBV20-1
size: NA
D: NA
J: TRBJ1-1
CDR3: CSATAESMNTEAFF
DNA: TGCAGTGCTACAGCGGAAAGCATGAACACTGAAGCTTTCTTT

V: TRBV6-2/TRBV6-3
size: NA
D: TRBD2
J: TRBJ2-5
CDR3: CSSSYSRLAGGFIETQYF
DNA: TGTTCCAGCAGTTACTCTCGACTAGCGGGAGGGTTCATTGAGACCCAGTACTTC

V: TRBV6-2/TRBV6-3
size: NA
D: TRBD1
J: TRBJ1-5
CDR3: CASGTGATNNQPQHF
DNA: TGTGCCAGCGGCACAGGGGCTACTAATAATCAGCCCCAGCATTTT

V: TRBV6-5
size: NA
D: NA
J: TRBJ2-1
CDR3: CASSYSRGVSNEQFF
DNA: TGTGCCAGCAGTTACTCTAGGGGAGTGAGTAATGAGCAATTCTTC

V: TRBV12-3/TRBV12-4
size: many
D: TRBD2
J: TRBJ2-2
CDR3: CASSLRGGGPPGELFF
DNA: TGTGCCAGCAGTCTCCGGGGGGGAGGGCCCCCCGGGGAGCTGTTTTTT

V: TRBV11-2
size: NA
D: TRBD1
J: TRBJ1-1
CDR3: CASSFPGGRTEAFF
DNA: TGTGCCAGCAGCTTTCCAGGGGGCAGGACTGAAGCTTTCTTT

V: TRBV12-3/TRBV12-4
size: NA
D: NA
J: TRBJ2-6
CDR3: CASSLDRGAGGNVLTF
DNA: TGTGCCAGTAGTTTAGATAGGGGGGCTGGGGGCAACGTCCTGACTTTC

V: TRBV6-1
size: NA
D: NA
J: TRBJ2-7
CDR3: CASSAGQFCEQYF
DNA: TGTGCCAGCAGTGCCGGACAGTTCTGCGAACAGTACTTC

V: TRBV12-3/TRBV12-4
size: NA
D: TRBD2
J: TRBJ2-3
CDR3: CASRLYRGDADMQYF
DNA: TGTGCCAGCCGTTTATATCGGGGGGACGCAGATATGCAGTATTTT

V: TRBV11-1
size: NA
D: NA
J: TRBJ2-1
CDR3: CASSIERTTYNEQLF
DNA: TGTGCCAGCAGCATAGAGAGAACGACCTACAATGAGCAGTTATTC

V: TRBV4-1
size: NA
D: NA
J: TRBJ2-2
CDR3: CDSSIRGAYSGELFF
DNA: TGCGACAGCAGCATCAGGGGGGCCTATAGCGGGGAGCTGTTTTTT

V: TRBV12-3/TRBV12-4
size: NA
D: NA
J: TRBJ2-1
CDR3: CASSHTSSYYNWQFF
DNA: TGTGCCAGCAGCCATACTAGTTCTTACTACAATTGGCAGTTCTTC

V: TRBV5-4
size: NA
D: TRBD2
J: TRBJ2-3
CDR3: CVSSSGGAGSTDTQYF
DNA: TGTGTCAGCAGCTCGGGGGGAGCGGGAAGCACAGATACGCAGTATTTT

V: TRBV7-9
size: NA
D: NA
J: TRBJ1-4
CDR3: CASSLAGGTRGTKLFF
DNA: TGTGCCAGCAGCTTAGCCGGCGGGACAAGGGGGACAAAACTGTTTTTT

V: TRBV29-1
size: NA
D: NA
J: TRBJ1-2
CDR3: CSVGWDNYGYTF
DNA: TGCAGCGTCGGTTGGGACAACTATGGTTACACCTTC

V: TRBV4-1
size: NA
D: NA
J: TRBJ2-7
CDR3: CASSQTMRGTNSYEQYF
DNA: TGCGCCAGCAGCCAAACCATGAGGGGGACGAACTCCTACGAGCAGTACTTC

V: TRBV6-2/TRBV6-3
size: NA
D: TRBD1
J: TRBJ2-3
CDR3: CTSTYLLSDRAADTQYF
DNA: TGTACCAGCACTTACCTCTTATCGGACAGGGCGGCAGATACGCAGTATTTT

V: TRBV4-1
size: few
D: NA
J: TRBJ2-7
CDR3: CASSQYVGTPSYEQYF
DNA: TGCGCCAGCAGCCAATATGTCGGGACACCCTCCTACGAGCAATACTTC

V: TRBV28
size: NA
D: NA
J: TRBJ2-7
CDR3: CAGSYAISRHSYEQYF
DNA: TGTGCCGGCAGTTATGCGATTTCCCGACACTCCTACGAGCAGTACTTC

V: TRBV12-3/TRBV12-4
size: NA
D: NA
J: TRBJ2-2
CDR3: CASSPLGYITGELFF
DNA: TGTGCTAGCAGTCCGCTAGGGTATATCACCGGGGAGCTGTTTTTT

V: TRBV10-3
size: many
D: TRBD2
J: TRBJ2-2
CDR3: CAHATSVNTGELFF
DNA: TGTGCCCACGCGACTAGCGTGAACACCGGGGAGCTGTTTTTT

V: TRBV12-3/TRBV12-4
size: NA
D: NA
J: TRBJ2-7
CDR3: CASSPRGAGYEQYF
DNA: TGCGCCAGCAGCCCCAGGGGGGCGGGCTACGAGCAGTACTTC

V: TRBV11-2
size: few
D: TRBD1
J: TRBJ1-1
CDR3: CASSFRVVGTGRTVALF
DNA: TGTGCCAGCAGCTTTAGGGTGGTGGGGACAGGGAGAACTGTAGCTTTATTT

V: TRBV5-1
size: few
D: NA
J: TRBJ1-1
CDR3: CASSSEWSEAFF
DNA: TGCGCCAGCAGCTCGGAATGGTCTGAAGCTTTCTTT

V: TRBV29-1
size: NA
D: NA
J: TRBJ1-1
CDR3: CSVAPQGTPVFF
DNA: TGTAGCGTTGCCCCCCAGGGTACGCCAGTTTTCTTT

V: TRBV10-2
size: once
D: NA
J: TRBJ2-3
CDR3: CACSHTDTQYF
DNA: TGTGCCTGCAGCCACACAGATACGCAGTATTTT

V: TRBV5-6
size: NA
D: NA
J: TRBJ1-1
CDR3: CASSVVSGTANTEAFF
DNA: TGTGCCAGCAGCGTGGTCTCCGGGACTGCGAACACTGAAGCTTTCTTT

V: TRBV4-2
size: NA
D: NA
J: TRBJ2-2
CDR3: CASSQDMRANIGELFF
DNA: TGTGCCAGCAGCCAAGATATGCGGGCCAACATCGGGGAGCTATTTTTT